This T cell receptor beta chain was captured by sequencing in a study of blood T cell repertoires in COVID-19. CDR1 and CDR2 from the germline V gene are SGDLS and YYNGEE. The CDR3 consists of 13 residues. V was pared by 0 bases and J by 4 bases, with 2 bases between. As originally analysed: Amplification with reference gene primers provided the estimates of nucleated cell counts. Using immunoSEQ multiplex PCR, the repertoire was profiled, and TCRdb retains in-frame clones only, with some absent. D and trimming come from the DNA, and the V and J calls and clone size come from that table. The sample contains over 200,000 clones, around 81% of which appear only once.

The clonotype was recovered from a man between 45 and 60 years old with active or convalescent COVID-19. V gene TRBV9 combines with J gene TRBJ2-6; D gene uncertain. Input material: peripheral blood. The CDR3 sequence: CASSVAGANVLTF. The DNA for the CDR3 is TGTGCCAGCAGCGTAGCGGGGGCCAACGTCCTGACTTTC.